This T cell receptor (beta chain) was captured in a study of shared T cell receptors in the human thymus. Assay: immunoSEQ multiplex PCR; the TCRdb copy retains only in-frame clones and omits some. The sample has about 540,000 clones, about 84% seen once. Germline-derived CDR1 and CDR2 are MGHRA and YSYEKL. The V and J ends lost 1 base and 4 bases respectively, with 7 bases between them. The CDR3 has 14 amino acids. The sample holds a few counts of this clone. A further study also used this sample, focusing on human thymus T cells. That investigation notes: Infants, healthy and Finnish, who were having corrective surgery for congenital heart defects served as donors. Thymus tissue was removed during corrective cardiac surgery. Repertoires from thymus and blood appeared to show biased V and J gene usage. Highly overlapping thymic repertoires in unrelated individuals were reported by related research.

Specimen: thymocytes. This clonotype was sampled from a boy less than two years old with a congenital heart defect. The rearrangement uses TRBV4-1 and TRBJ2-2; weak D call: TRBD2 (5 bases). In DNA, the CDR3 is TGCGCCAGCAGCCAAGGGCTAGCCACCGGGGAGCTGTTTTTT. Its protein product is CASSQGLATGELFF.